Sequencing of this T cell receptor beta chain was carried out in a study of STAT5B mutations in CD4+ large granular lymphocyte leukemia. Clones were sequenced by immunoSEQ multiplex PCR, and TCRdb holds only the in-frame ones, with some missing. In the table there are 30,000 or so clones, under 85% of which are singletons. Trimming left V 5 bases short and J 6 bases short, with 18 bases between. The germline gives CDR1 SGHRS, CDR2 YFSETQ. The CDR3 loop spans 15 amino acids. This clone was counted between two and nine times. V gene TRBV5-1 combines with J gene TRBJ2-1, with TRBD1 as a possible D gene (6 bases). Material for sequencing was CD4+ T cells from blood buffy coats. The TCR comes from a human donor in good health. DNA of the CDR3: TGCGCCAGCAGACTTCAAAATACAGGGACCAATGAGCAGTTCTTC. Translating gives CASRLQNTGTNEQFF.